This note documents a single TCR beta chain sequence. Antigen: not known. Every sample had about 0.95-10 million cryopreserved PBMC in it before DNA extraction. They ran version v3.0 of the immunoSEQ assay at survey level. Clones were sequenced by immunoSEQ multiplex PCR, and TCRdb holds only the in-frame ones, with some missing. There are roughly 30,000 clones in the sample; more than 70% occur only once, and roughly 8.2% lies in the top ten. The data were obtained in a study of long-term antiretroviral therapy in people with HIV. Study-wide results and caveats: Unavailable data included ART adherence, viral resistance and therapy changes (switches in treatment).

The CDR3 runs to 13 residues. Between the trimmed V and J ends, which lost 3 bases and 0 bases, there was a span of 4 bases. Germline CDR1 reads LNHDA; CDR2 reads SQIVND (reference sequence). V is TRBV19 and J is TRBJ2-3; D is unclear. Source: unsorted PBMCs, taken about 5 years after starting antiretroviral therapy. This TCR was sampled from a man in his forties with HIV. This chain's CDR3 is CASSIPSTDTQYF. Here the CDR3 DNA reads TGTGCCAGTAGTATCCCTAGCACAGATACGCAGTATTTT. The variable domain in full, with the rest retrieved from reference TRBV19 and TRBJ2-3, is DGGITQSPKYLFRKEGQNVTLSCEQNLNHDAMYWYRQDPGQGLRLIYYSQIVNDFQKGDIAEGYSVSREKKESFPLTVTSAQKNPTAFYLCASSIPSTDTQYFGPGTRLTVL.